This TCR beta chain comes out of a study of blood T cell repertoires in COVID-19. For the study at large: Samples representing acute and convalescent COVID-19 were sourced from the United States, Italy and Spain. Sources were T cells, B-cell-depleted T cells, or PBMCs; the material itself was cDNA or gDNA.

V lost 6 bases and J 3 bases, leaving 6 bases between the germline ends. The CDR3 has 12 amino acids. The germline CDR1 and CDR2 sequences are MDHEN and SYDVKM. In its sample, this clone was seen once. Sequenced by immunoSEQ multiplex PCR; TCRdb stores in-frame clones only, minus some. The sample lists approximately 260,000 clones, roughly 89% seen once, with under 2.5% in the top ten. Participants had their cohort set by participant-reported clinical history. Cohort 3 recovery required two negative PCRs, clearance, or symptom resolution. V is TRBV28 and J is TRBJ1-5; D call uncertain. The sample taken for sequencing was PBMCs or T cells enriched from blood (not recorded which). The receptor comes from a woman aged 60-75 years who had recovered from COVID-19. The CDR3 sequence is CASRQNNQPQHF. CDR3 sequence (DNA): TGTGCCAGCAGGCAGAACAATCAGCCCCAGCATTTT.